The TCR beta chain described here comes from a study of shared clonotypes between healthy human individuals. About the study: Donors had three CD4 naive, three CD4 memory, two CD8 naive and one CD8 memory plate apiece.

CDR3 length: 12 residues. Trimming removed 3 bases at V and 7 bases at J, with 7 bases between. CDR1 is SEHNR and CDR2 is FQNEAQ in the germline V gene (reference sequence). This clone occurred a few times. As yet, its antigen is unknown. Other DNA variants within this sample encode the same CDR3. The naive CD8 fraction comprised CD45RO-negative cells positively selected for CCR7 and excluded terminally differentiated effector memory CD45RA+ cells. The study's findings and limits: The sampled material consisted only of blood, and tissue repertoires are likely to differ. A handful of donors showed sharing of roughly 5% of naive CD4 clonotypes.

The assay was immunoSEQ multiplex PCR, and TCRdb's table has in-frame clones only and misses some. The sample has roughly 550,000 clones, 95% to 96% seen once. This chain links TRBV7-9 with TRBJ2-1, with a weak D call TRBD2 (6 bases). What was sequenced was naive CD8+ T cells sorted from blood. This TCR was recovered from a woman younger than 45 in good health. The CDR3 reads CASSLGTNEQFF. In nucleotides, the CDR3 is TGTGCCAGCAGCTTGGGGACTAATGAGCAGTTCTTC.